This is a list of T cell receptor beta chains from one sample in a study of blood T cell repertoires in COVID-19. The data were produced by immunoSEQ multiplex PCR, yet TCRdb's version contains in-frame clones alone and is incomplete. The sample shows about 280,000 clones, 85% to 95% of them seen only once. The material sequenced was PBMCs or T cells enriched from blood (not recorded which). Receptor source: a man in his forties who had been exposed to COVID-19. CDR3s include the opening cysteine and the closing phenylalanine or tryptophan. Fields, in order: J gene, D gene, clone size, CDR3 length, V gene, CDR3 DNA, CDR3 protein. A D gene is named only where the DNA matches it firmly. Not all rows give a size; the values are once, few, many and, for expanded clones, a class.

J: TRBJ2-7; D: NA; size: NA; length: 16; V: TRBV7-9; DNA: TGTGCCAGCAGCTTAGTGGGGGGTATCATCTCCTACGAGCAGTACTTC; CDR3: CASSLVGGIISYEQYF
J: TRBJ1-2; D: NA; size: NA; length: 12; V: TRBV19; DNA: TGTGCCAGTACCATGGGAGGTAATGGCTACACCTTC; CDR3: CASTMGGNGYTF
J: TRBJ2-3; D: NA; size: many; length: 14; V: TRBV28; DNA: TGTGCCAGCAGTTTAGGGACTAGCACAGATACGCAGTATTTT; CDR3: CASSLGTSTDTQYF
J: TRBJ1-1; D: NA; size: NA; length: 11; V: TRBV28; DNA: TGTGCCACTGATTGGAGCGCTGAAGCTTTCTTT; CDR3: CATDWSAEAFF
J: TRBJ2-1; D: TRBD1; size: NA; length: 13; V: TRBV19; DNA: TGTGCCAGCCGGGACAGGGGTGTCAATGAGCAGTTCTTC; CDR3: CASRDRGVNEQFF
J: TRBJ1-6; D: NA; size: NA; length: 16; V: TRBV12-5; DNA: TGTGCTAGTGGTGCCGAGGAAATCAGCCATAATTCACCCCTCCACTTT; CDR3: CASGAEEISHNSPLHF
J: TRBJ1-1; D: TRBD1; size: NA; length: 14; V: TRBV10-1; DNA: TGCGCCAGCAGTGAAAGACAGGGAGGCACTGAAGCTTTCTTT; CDR3: CASSERQGGTEAFF
J: TRBJ2-2; D: TRBD2; size: NA; length: 17; V: TRBV10-3; DNA: TGTGCCATCAGTGAGTCTGCTAGCGGGAGTCTTGCCGGGGAGCTGTTTTTT; CDR3: CAISESASGSLAGELFF
J: TRBJ2-2; D: NA; size: NA; length: 15; V: TRBV11-2; DNA: TGTGCCAGCAGCTTATTTAGTTCGAACACCGGGGAGCTGTTTTTT; CDR3: CASSLFSSNTGELFF
J: TRBJ1-2; D: NA; size: NA; length: 17; V: TRBV28; DNA: TGTGCCAGCAGTTTAAATGTTGGGCTGGTCGTGGCGGGGGGCTACACCTTC; CDR3: CASSLNVGLVVAGGYTF
J: TRBJ2-2; D: TRBD2; size: NA; length: 19; V: TRBV11-3; DNA: TGTGCCAGCGGAACCACCTTAGCGGGAGTCCCAATCAACACCGGGGAGCTGTTTTTT; CDR3: CASGTTLAGVPINTGELFF
J: TRBJ2-5; D: TRBD1; size: once; length: 12; V: TRBV19; DNA: TGTGCCAGTAGCAAGGGGGCGGAGACCCAGTACTTC; CDR3: CASSKGAETQYF
J: TRBJ1-4; D: TRBD1; size: NA; length: 15; V: TRBV19; DNA: TGTGCCAGTAGTACCTTCGGACAGGGGATTGAAAAACTGTTTTTT; CDR3: CASSTFGQGIEKLFF
J: TRBJ1-5; D: NA; size: NA; length: 14; V: TRBV27; DNA: TGTGCCAGCAGTTTCCAGGGAAGTGGCCAGCCCCAGCATTTT; CDR3: CASSFQGSGQPQHF
J: TRBJ2-7; D: TRBD2; size: NA; length: 12; V: TRBV10-2; DNA: TGCGCCAGCAGGGATACTAGCGGCGAGCAGTACTTC; CDR3: CASRDTSGEQYF
J: TRBJ2-5; D: NA; size: once; length: 13; V: TRBV7-2; DNA: TGTGCCAGCAACTCTCATTCCCGGGAGACCCAGTACTTC; CDR3: CASNSHSRETQYF
J: TRBJ2-6; D: NA; size: few; length: 14; V: TRBV25-1; DNA: TGTGCCAGCAAGCTAAGCTCTGGGGCCAACGTCCTGACTTTC; CDR3: CASKLSSGANVLTF
J: TRBJ2-3; D: TRBD2; size: NA; length: 16; V: TRBV5-4; DNA: TGTGCCAGCAGCCCCCGTGGTAGCGGGAAGCAAGATACGCAGTATTTT; CDR3: CASSPRGSGKQDTQYF
J: TRBJ2-2; D: TRBD2; size: NA; length: 21; V: TRBV23-1; DNA: TGCGCCAGCAGCAGACGCAACGAGGGACTAGCGGGACCCACGAACACCGGGGAGCTGTTTTTT; CDR3: CASSRRNEGLAGPTNTGELFF
J: TRBJ1-5; D: NA; size: NA; length: 13; V: TRBV7-9; DNA: TGTGCCAGCAGCTCCAGTTCGAATCAGCCCCAGCATTTT; CDR3: CASSSSSNQPQHF
J: TRBJ1-2; D: NA; size: NA; length: 14; V: TRBV19; DNA: TGTGCCAGTAGTCCGGAGGACGGGGGTTTTGGCTACACCTTC; CDR3: CASSPEDGGFGYTF
J: TRBJ1-1; D: NA; size: NA; length: 13; V: TRBV19; DNA: TGTGCCAGTAGTTATCTGGGAGGCACTGAAGCTTTCTTT; CDR3: CASSYLGGTEAFF
J: TRBJ1-6; D: TRBD1; size: NA; length: 12; V: TRBV12-3/TRBV12-4; DNA: TGTGCCAGCAGACAGGGGTATTCACCCCTCCACTTT; CDR3: CASRQGYSPLHF
J: TRBJ2-7; D: TRBD2; size: few; length: 15; V: TRBV19; DNA: TGTGCCAGTAGTATGTACGGGACTAGTCTATACGAGCAGTACTTC; CDR3: CASSMYGTSLYEQYF
J: TRBJ2-5; D: TRBD1; size: NA; length: 18; V: TRBV19; DNA: TGTGCCAGTAGTATAGAGAGAGGAGGACAGGAAGTACAAGAGACCCAGTACTTC; CDR3: CASSIERGGQEVQETQYF